These 29 T cell receptor beta chains originate from one sample sequenced in a study of immune cell composition in non-small cell lung cancer. The normal lung sample lay at least 3 cm, and maximally far, from the tumour. The data were produced by immunoSEQ multiplex PCR, yet TCRdb's version contains in-frame clones alone and is incomplete. The sample records several thousand clones, 84% being singletons. The sample consisted of non-adjacent lung tissue. Every receptor here comes from a human donor with non-small cell lung cancer.

This clone was counted once. The chain couples TRBV4-1 to TRBJ2-1; TRBD1 matches 7 bases. The germline CDR1 and CDR2 sequences are MGHRA and YSYEKL. V shed 4 bases, J shed 0 bases, and the junction held 9 bases outside the gene matches. This CDR3 has 17 amino acids. Here the CDR3 reads CASSRYGTAFSYNEQFF. CDR3 in DNA: TGCGCCAGCAGCCGATACGGGACAGCTTTCTCCTACAATGAGCAGTTCTTC.

The chain employs TRBV27 and TRBJ1-2; tentative D call: TRBD1 (6 bases). The CDR3 covers 15 residues. Germline V lookup: CDR1 MNHEY, CDR2 SMNVEV (reference sequence). The germline V and J ends were trimmed by 2 bases and 4 bases, with 14 bases remaining between them. CDR3 sequence: CASSLGGLQSYGYTF. The CDR3 nucleotides read TGTGCCAGCAGTTTAGGGGGGCTACAGAGCTATGGCTACACCTTC.

The chain combines TRBV7-6 with TRBJ1-2; TRBD1 aligns across 9 bases. The CDR3 covers 17 residues. Germline-derived CDR1 and CDR2 are SGHVS and FNYEAQ. J lost 6 bases, V lost 1 base, and 12 bases had no gene match. DNA for the CDR3: TGTGCCAGCAGCTTAGGACCACCTACAGGGGGCACTGATGGCTACACCTTC. Translated: CASSLGPPTGGTDGYTF.

This clone was seen once. The V call is TRBV4-3, the J call TRBJ1-2; TRBD1 aligns across 8 bases. With V trimmed by 1 base and J by 3 bases, 4 bases remained unmatched. The germline CDR1 and CDR2 sequences are LGHNA and YSLEER. CDR3 size: 15 residues. The CDR3 bases are TGCGCCAGCAGCCAAGGACAGGGGAGAGACTATGGCTACACCTTC. As protein: CASSQGQGRDYGYTF.

The chain couples TRBV6-5 to TRBJ1-2; possibly TRBD1 for D (6 bases). The CDR3 runs to 15 residues. Trimming cost V 1 base and J 2 bases, with 11 bases left between them. Per germline, CDR1 MNHEY and CDR2 SVGAGI. The CDR3 sequence is CASSYYRGQNYGYTF. In DNA, the CDR3 is TGTGCCAGCAGTTACTATCGGGGGCAGAACTATGGCTACACCTTC.

This chain joins TRBV28 and TRBJ1-1; TRBD1 matches at 8 bases. The CDR3 is made up of 16 amino acids. The V and J ends lost 3 bases and 4 bases, in that order; junction bases with no gene match: 10. Germline CDR1 and CDR2: MDHEN and SYDVKM. CDR3 sequence: CASSLGTGGLGTEAFF. Here the CDR3 DNA reads TGTGCCAGCAGTTTGGGAACAGGGGGGTTGGGCACTGAAGCTTTCTTT.

The chain employs TRBV9 and TRBJ1-6, with D unresolved. The germline V and J ends were trimmed by 3 bases and 6 bases, with 10 bases remaining between them. This CDR3 is 14 amino acids long. CDR1 is SGDLS, CDR2 YYNGEE, per germline. This CDR3 reads CASSALWVNSPLHF. The CDR3 nucleotides read TGTGCCAGCAGCGCCCTCTGGGTTAATTCACCCCTCCACTTT.

This clone was recorded once. This chain joins TRBV7-2 and TRBJ1-1, with a tentative D call TRBD1 (5 bases). This CDR3 has 15 amino acids. Trimming shortened V by 1 base and J by 1 base, and 10 bases separated the two germline ends. CDR1 and CDR2 (germline): SGHTA, FQGNSA. CDR3 nucleotides: TGTGCCAGCAGCTTAGGGGGGTTCTCGAACACTGAAGCTTTCTTT. Its translation: CASSLGGFSNTEAFF. Looking up the rest from reference TRBV7-2 and TRBJ1-1 gives the full variable domain: GAGVSQSPSNKVTEKGKDVELRCDPISGHTALYWYRQSLGQGLEFLIYFQGNSAPDKSGLPSDRFSAERTGGSVSTLTIQRTQQEDSAVYLCASSLGGFSNTEAFFGQGTRLTVV.

The rearrangement uses TRBV9 and TRBJ2-2; D unclear. There are 14 residues in the CDR3. Germline CDR1 reads SGDLS; CDR2 reads YYNGEE. V was shortened by 5 bases and J by 2 bases, with 10 bases between the two germline ends. Here the CDR3 reads CASSSTRNTGELFF. The CDR3 DNA reads TGTGCCAGCAGTTCAACACGTAACACCGGGGAGCTGTTTTTT.

This rearrangement joins TRBV5-1 to TRBJ1-6; no clear D. The ends were cut back, 4 bases at V and 14 bases at J, with 19 bases in the middle. Per the germline V gene, CDR1 is SGHRS and CDR2 is YFSETQ. This CDR3 has 14 residues. The DNA of the CDR3 is TGCGCCAGCAGCGTGACCCTTCTCCCCTCGGCCCTCCACTTT. It codes for CASSVTLLPSALHF.

This clone has only one observation. The chain links TRBV6-5 to TRBJ2-3, with 9 bases lining up with TRBD1. Germline V lookup: CDR1 MNHEY, CDR2 SVGAGI. The CDR3 runs to 15 residues. V lost 0 bases and J lost 3; bases outside the gene matches: 1. For the CDR3, the DNA is TGTGCCAGCAGTTACTCGGGACAGGGAACAGATACGCAGTATTTT. Translation gives CASSYSGQGTDTQYF.

The V and J genes are TRBV5-4 and TRBJ2-1; 11 bases match TRBD2. Germline-derived CDR1 and CDR2 are SGHNT and YYREEE (reference sequence). The CDR3 sequence is 17 residues long. V dropped 3 bases and J dropped 8; count of bases not matched to a gene: 13. CDR3 sequence reads: CASSSAGSGGAIHEQFF. CDR3 coding DNA: TGTGCCAGCAGCTCAGCTGGTAGCGGGGGGGCGATACATGAGCAGTTCTTC.

This clone appeared once. J is TRBJ2-1 and V is TRBV7-3, with D perhaps given as TRBD1 or TRBD2 (6 bases each). With 3 bases removed from V and 0 bases from J, the gap between germline ends came to 9 bases. The V gene's germline CDR1 is SGHTA and CDR2 FQGTGA. The CDR3 runs 15 residues. The CDR3 DNA reads as TGTGCCAGCAGCTTGGGGGGCGGCTCCTACAATGAGCAGTTCTTC. This codes for CASSLGGGSYNEQFF.

The chain combines TRBV6-5 with TRBJ2-7, with 7 bases lining up with TRBD1. Germline values: CDR1 MNHEY, CDR2 SVGAGI. The V segment lost 6 bases and the J segment 1 base; nucleotides outside the gene matches: 3. CDR3 length: 13 residues. The CDR3: CASSPGQSYEQYF. CDR3 bases: TGTGCCAGCAGCCCGGGACAGTCCTACGAGCAGTACTTC.

J is TRBJ1-2 and V is TRBV7-1, with D unclear. TRBV7-1 falls under the ORF class, with uncertain function. The CDR3 consists of 14 residues. The germline V and J ends were trimmed by 3 bases and 5 bases, with 13 bases remaining between them. The chain's CDR3 is CASSSQGNSYGYTF. The CDR3 region has the DNA TGTGCCAGCAGCTCCCAAGGGAATAGTTATGGCTACACCTTC.

The chain employs TRBV6-5 and TRBJ1-5; D gene unclear. V was shortened by 6 bases and J by 4 bases, with 13 bases between the two germline ends. Germline CDR1 is MNHEY and CDR2 is SVGAGI. The CDR3 loop spans 14 amino acids. CDR3 coding DNA: TGTGCCAGCAGAAGTGTTGGGAGAAATCAGCCCCAGCATTTT. Its protein product is CASRSVGRNQPQHF.

This chain connects TRBV11-1 to TRBJ1-5; TRBD1 might be the D (5 bases). CDR1 is SGHAT and CDR2 is FQDESV in the germline V gene (reference sequence). This CDR3 contains 13 residues. Between the trimmed V and J ends, which lost 4 bases and 5 bases, there was a span of 9 bases. The CDR3 nucleotides are TGTGCCAGCAGCTCCGGCAGGGATCAGCCCCAGCATTTT. Translation gives CASSSGRDQPQHF.

J is TRBJ2-5 and V is TRBV18, with D tentatively TRBD2 (6 bases). From germline, CDR1 is KGHSH and CDR2 LQKENI. The CDR3 is made up of 16 amino acids. Trimming shortened V by 3 bases and J by 1 base, and 15 bases separated the two germline ends. The CDR3 DNA is TGTGCCAGCTCACCGGCGGGGACCCCCCCCCAAGAGACCCAGTACTTC. Amino acid sequence: CASSPAGTPPQETQYF.

This chain joins TRBV4-3 and TRBJ1-2, with 8 positions matching TRBD1. The CDR3 consists of 15 residues. Trimming removed 3 bases from V and 7 bases from J; junction bases left unmatched: 10. Germline CDR1 reads LGHNA; CDR2 reads YSLEER. Written as DNA, the CDR3 is TGCGCCAGCAGCCAGGCTCCCGACAGGGGACGTGGCTACACCTTC. It is translated as CASSQAPDRGRGYTF.

This chain uses TRBV9 with TRBJ2-1; TRBD2 matches 8 bases. With 0 bases clipped from V and 0 bases from J, the junction kept 2 bases outside the gene matches. Germline CDR1 is SGDLS and CDR2 is YYNGEE. This CDR3 comprises 16 residues. For the CDR3, the DNA is TGTGCCAGCAGCGTAGGAGCGGGGGTCTCCTACAATGAGCAGTTCTTC. This gives the protein CASSVGAGVSYNEQFF.

V is TRBV10-1 and J is TRBJ2-1; possibly TRBD2 for D (5 bases). CDR1 is WNHNN, CDR2 SYGVQD, per germline (reference sequence). Trimming pared 8 bases from V and 0 bases from J, leaving 14 bases between. The CDR3 runs to 15 residues. CDR3 coding DNA: TGCGCCAGCCGGGGTGGAACCAACTCCTACAATGAGCAGTTCTTC. This translates into CASRGGTNSYNEQFF.

Concerning this clone itself: A junction boundary mismatches the germline segment, possibly from a read error. The chain carries TRBV7-6 and TRBJ1-5; the D is unclear. Germline V gene lookup returns CDR1 SGHVS and CDR2 FNYEAQ. CDR3 size: 12 residues. CDR3 nucleotides: TGTGCCAGCAGCCTAGGGATGTCAGCCCCAGCATTT. It is translated as CASSLGMSAPAF.

J is TRBJ2-3 and V is TRBV28; tentatively, D is TRBD1 (6 bases). V gave up 5 bases and J gave up 11 bases, with 20 bases separating them. This CDR3 comprises 14 residues. Per germline, CDR1 MDHEN and CDR2 SYDVKM. DNA for the CDR3: TGTGCCAGCAGTCCAAACCTGAGGACAGTCGGGCAGTATTTT. It encodes CASSPNLRTVGQYF.

This clone has a handful of counts. V usage is TRBV14 and J usage is TRBJ1-2; D remains unclear. CDR3 length equals 14 residues. The germline CDR1 and CDR2 sequences are SGHDN and FVKESK. Trimming took off 2 bases at V and 0 bases at J, with 7 bases between the two ends. CDR3 amino acids: CASSQTAPNYGYTF. The CDR3 region has the DNA TGTGCCAGCAGCCAAACGGCTCCTAACTATGGCTACACCTTC.

This chain connects TRBV7-8 to TRBJ1-6; perhaps TRBD1 as D (5 bases). The V end was cut by 1 base, the J end by 5 bases, with 12 bases between. This CDR3 is built from 16 residues. Germline values: CDR1 SGHVS, CDR2 FQNEAQ. The CDR3 loop is CASSLGQIGNNSPLHF. The CDR3 nucleotides are TGTGCCAGCAGCTTAGGACAGATCGGAAATAATTCACCCCTCCACTTT.

The chain is built from TRBV19 and TRBJ2-6; either TRBD1 or TRBD2 may supply D (7 bases each). The CDR3 length is 16 residues. V lost 9 bases and J lost 1, with 16 bases in between. Germline CDR1 LNHDA, CDR2 SQIVND (reference sequence). CDR3 nucleotides: TGTGCCAGCTGCAGGGGGGGGAATTCTGGGGCCAACGTCCTGACTTTC. Amino acids: CASCRGGNSGANVLTF.

CDR3 protein: CSASQGNEQYF. Here the CDR3 DNA reads TGCAGTGCGTCCCAGGGAAACGAGCAGTACTTC. This rearrangement joins TRBV20-1 to TRBJ2-7; a weak D match, TRBD1 (5 bases). The CDR3 covers 11 residues. V was trimmed by 6 bases and J by 5 bases, leaving 11 bases between them. Germline loops: CDR1 DFQATT, CDR2 SNEGSKA (reference sequence).

The CDR3, as DNA: TGTGCCAGCAGCTTAGGGGTAAATCAGCCCCAGCATTTT. Translating it yields CASSLGVNQPQHF. J is TRBJ1-5 and V is TRBV11-2; no firm D call. This CDR3 is 13 amino acids long. The germline V gene encodes CDR1 SGHAT and CDR2 FQNNGV. V was pared by 1 base and J by 4 bases, with 5 bases between.

In its sample, this clone was seen once. The chain is built from TRBV5-6 and TRBJ1-1, with no clear D. V lost 0 bases to trimming and J lost 7 bases, with 7 bases between them. The CDR3 has 12 residues. CDR1 is SGHDT and CDR2 is YYEEEE in the germline V gene. CDR3 loop: CASSLGGLEAFF. CDR3 DNA: TGTGCCAGCAGCTTGGGAGGCCTTGAAGCTTTCTTT.